Shown below are 5 T cell receptor beta chains from a single sample sequenced in a study of blood T cell repertoires in COVID-19. Produced via immunoSEQ multiplex PCR; TCRdb's table is partial and in-frame only. Of under 250,000 clones in the sample, around 81% were seen once. Sequencing used peripheral blood. These receptor sequences come from a woman aged 55-70 years with acute or convalescent COVID-19.

The rearrangement joins TRBV6-1 to TRBJ1-1, with D possibly TRBD1 on 5 matching bases. The V end lost 6 bases, the J end lost 0 bases, and 17 bases lay between the germline ends. The CDR3 consists of 16 residues. Germline CDR1 is MNHNS and CDR2 is SASEGT. The CDR3 DNA reads as TGTGCCAGCAGGGAAACAGGTTTGTCAGTGAACACTGAAGCTTTCTTT. Translating gives CASRETGLSVNTEAFF.

This chain joins TRBV10-3 and TRBJ1-1; D perhaps matches TRBD1 (5 bases). Germline V lookup: CDR1 ENHRY, CDR2 SYGVKD. V lost 8 bases and J lost 1, with 20 bases in between. The CDR3 sequence is 16 residues long. The CDR3 nucleotides read TGTGCCATCCCCAACCTCCTAGACAGACAGAACACTGAAGCTTTCTTT. It yields the protein CAIPNLLDRQNTEAFF.

This chain uses TRBV30 with TRBJ1-3, with D hard to call. This CDR3 region has 16 residues. Germline lookup yields CDR1 GTSNPN and CDR2 SVGIG (reference sequence). Trimming left V 3 bases short and J 3 bases short, with 18 bases between. The DNA of the CDR3 is TGTGCCTGGAGCGATGTCAGAGGGATAGGTGGAAACACCATATATTTT. Protein product: CAWSDVRGIGGNTIYF.

This chain connects TRBV27 to TRBJ2-1, with 13 nucleotides matching TRBD2. Germline CDR1 MNHEY, CDR2 SMNVEV (reference sequence). The CDR3 totals 16 residues. The V segment lost 2 bases and the J segment 5 bases; nucleotides outside the gene matches: 3. This CDR3 is CASSLVGLAGDNEQFF. Written as DNA, the CDR3 is TGTGCCAGCAGTTTAGTCGGACTAGCGGGGGACAATGAGCAGTTCTTC.

This sequence joins TRBV27 and TRBJ1-2; no clear D. Germline CDR1 MNHEY, CDR2 SMNVEV (reference sequence). Trimming cost V 5 bases and J 1 base, with 14 bases left between them. This CDR3 is 15 amino acids long. DNA for the CDR3: TGTGCCAGCAGTATCGCACATAACCGTAACTATGGCTACACCTTC. This encodes CASSIAHNRNYGYTF.